The 29 T cell receptor beta chains below were found in one sample sequenced in a study of blood T cells in healthy people across ages. A J-beta primer mix and a sample-barcoded 5' primer were used in a second PCR of roughly 6 to 11 cycles. In TCRdb, the 5' RACE reads were re-called with MiXCR into one record per CDR3 protein. The table includes 600,000 to 1,000,000 distinct CDR3 sequences, roughly 60% detected once. Sequencing was carried out using blood. The source of these receptors is a man aged 30 to 39 in good health.

This clonotype was seen only a few times. The rearrangement links TRBV20-1 to TRBJ2-1; D is undetermined. Germline V lookup: CDR1 DFQATT, CDR2 SNEGSKA (reference sequence). The ends were cut back, 0 bases at V and 5 bases at J, with 11 bases in the middle. This CDR3 contains 14 residues. The CDR3 sequence: CSARDYYRDNEQFF. Here the CDR3 DNA reads TGCAGTGCTAGAGATTACTACCGTGACAATGAGCAGTTCTTC.

With respect to this clonotype: Given a much more abundant clone one base away, this may be a read error. The V call is TRBV6-5, the J call TRBJ2-7; no firm D call. The CDR3 runs 13 residues. The germline V gene has CDR1 MNHEY and CDR2 SVGAGI. Trimming removed 0 bases at V and 7 bases at J, with 10 bases between. The CDR3 reads CASSYSSSNEQYF. As DNA, the CDR3 is TGTGCCAGCAGTTACTCTAGCTCAAATGAGCAGTACTTC.

The chain carries TRBV7-2 and TRBJ2-7; 8 nucleotides match TRBD2. This CDR3 contains 16 residues. The germline V gene has CDR1 SGHTA and CDR2 FQGNSA. The V gene end was trimmed by 4 bases and the J gene end by 0 bases; junction bases not matched to a gene: 8. CDR3 nucleotide sequence: TGTGCCAGCAGCTCCGGACTAGCCCTGCCCTCCTACGAGCAGTACTTC. This codes for CASSSGLALPSYEQYF. Complete variable domain (other parts from reference TRBV7-2 and TRBJ2-7): GAGVSQSPSNKVTEKGKDVELRCDPISGHTALYWYRQSLGQGLEFLIYFQGNSAPDKSGLPSDRFSAERTGGSVSTLTIQRTQQEDSAVYLCASSSGLALPSYEQYFGPGTRLTVT.

The chain combines TRBV24-1 with TRBJ2-1, with D tentatively TRBD2 (5 bases). CDR3 length equals 18 residues. CDR1 and CDR2 (germline): KGHDR, SFDVKD. The V end was cut by 8 bases, the J end by 9 bases, with 31 bases between. The CDR3 sequence is CATTMIGADWEGPSEQFF. In DNA form, the CDR3 reads TGTGCCACCACCATGATAGGTGCGGACTGGGAAGGTCCTAGTGAGCAGTTCTTC.

The chain uses TRBV12-3 or TRBV12-4 and TRBJ1-2, with D tentatively TRBD1 (6 bases). Trimming took off 4 bases at V and 8 bases at J, with 20 bases between the two ends. This CDR3 spans 15 amino acids. CDR3 residues: CASSSSGRGGLGYTF. DNA of the CDR3: TGTGCCAGCAGTTCAAGCGGGCGCGGGGGCCTGGGCTACACCTTC.

The V call is TRBV29-1, the J call TRBJ1-2; no clear D. V was clipped by 8 bases and J by 8 bases, with 18 bases between them. Per the germline V gene, CDR1 is SQVTM and CDR2 is ANQGSEA. This CDR3 comprises 12 residues. The CDR3 nucleotides read TGCAGCTCCTGGGGATATAACTGGGGCTACACCTTC. Amino acid sequence: CSSWGYNWGYTF.

This clonotype was seen more than once but under ten times. This chain uses TRBV20-1 with TRBJ1-2, with TRBD1 matching over 8 bases. The CDR3 runs to 13 residues. Unmatched junction bases numbered 9, after V lost 3 bases and J lost 9 bases. The V gene's germline CDR1 is DFQATT and CDR2 SNEGSKA (reference sequence). Written as DNA, the CDR3 is TGCAGTGCTAGGGATAGACAGGGGATAAGCTACACCTTC. Translated: CSARDRQGISYTF.

This clonotype has more than one count but fewer than ten. The gene calls are TRBV24-1 and TRBJ2-5; 9 bases map to TRBD1. There are 16 residues in the CDR3. Per germline, CDR1 KGHDR and CDR2 SFDVKD. Trimming at V came to 3 bases and at J to 2 bases, leaving 6 bases not matched to a gene. CDR3 sequence: CATSDLGTGYQETQYF. The CDR3 nucleotides are TGTGCCACCAGTGATCTCGGGACAGGGTATCAAGAGACCCAGTACTTC.

V and J are TRBV10-3 and TRBJ2-1, with 10 bases fitting TRBD2. This CDR3 is built from 14 residues. Germline V CDR1 and CDR2: ENHRY, SYGVKD. V lost 8 bases, J lost 3 bases, and 4 bases stayed unmatched. CDR3 sequence: CAIQREGYYNEQFF. CDR3 nucleotide sequence: TGTGCCATCCAGCGGGAGGGCTACTACAATGAGCAGTTCTTC.

The chain uses TRBV5-1 and TRBJ2-5; D might be TRBD2 (7 bases). The CDR3 runs 16 residues. V was pared by 6 bases and J by 3 bases, with 21 bases between. Germline V gives CDR1 SGHRS, CDR2 YFSETQ. This CDR3 is CASTKGLRGREETQYF. The CDR3 coding sequence is TGCGCCAGCACCAAAGGACTGCGGGGGCGGGAAGAGACCCAGTACTTC. The variable domain in full, completed from reference TRBV5-1 and TRBJ2-5, reads KAGVTQTPRYLIKTRGQQVTLSCSPISGHRSVSWYQQTPGQGLQFLFEYFSETQRNKGNFPGRFSGRQFSNSRSEMNVSTLELGDSALYLCASTKGLRGREETQYFGPGTRLLVL.

The chain carries TRBV2 and TRBJ2-5; D gene unclear. The CDR3 runs to 14 residues. V lost 6 bases to trimming and J lost 1 base, with 12 bases between them. Germline CDR1 is SNHLY and CDR2 is FYNNEI. CDR3 bases: TGTGCCAGCAGCGAACCAGTGATCCAAGAGACCCAGTACTTC. Its translation: CASSEPVIQETQYF.

This clonotype was seen only once. Compared with germline, one end of the junction differs, possibly owing to a read error. The chain uses TRBV7-2 and TRBJ2-1, with unresolved D. The CDR3 loop spans 16 amino acids. Looked up from germline, CDR1 is SGHTA and CDR2 is FQGNSA. CDR3 bases: TGTGCCGGCAGCTTATCCGGCGTGAGTCGGAACAATGAGCAGTTCTTC. As protein: CAGSLSGVSRNNEQFF.

This clonotype was seen more than once but under ten times. The chain combines TRBV5-1 with TRBJ1-1, with 8 bases fitting TRBD1. This CDR3 has 15 amino acids. CDR1 is SGHRS and CDR2 is YFSETQ in the germline V gene. J was trimmed by 4 bases and V by 4 bases; bases with no gene match: 9. The CDR3 protein is CASSRDRSLVTEAFF. CDR3 bases: TGCGCCAGCAGCCGGGACAGGTCTTTGGTCACTGAAGCTTTCTTT.

The chain has TRBV7-9 and TRBJ2-3, with 8 positions matching TRBD2. CDR3 length: 16 amino acids. V lost 5 bases to trimming and J lost 2 bases; unmatched junction nucleotides: 9. Per germline, CDR1 SEHNR and CDR2 FQNEAQ (reference sequence). CDR3 DNA: TGTGCCAGCAGCAGAAGAAGCGGGGGAGCCACAGATACGCAGTATTTT. It encodes CASSRRSGGATDTQYF.

CDR3 in amino acids: CAIGRGGFEEQYF. The CDR3, as DNA: TGTGCCATTGGGCGGGGGGGGTTTGAGGAGCAGTACTTC. The chain combines TRBV10-3 with TRBJ2-5; TRBD2 matches at 9 bases. V was clipped by 9 bases and J by 11 bases; unmatched bases: 13. Germline V CDR1 and CDR2: ENHRY, SYGVKD. The CDR3 has 13 amino acids.

In this sample, this clonotype turned up many times. The chain links TRBV25-1 to TRBJ1-5, with TRBD1 as a possible D gene (6 bases). The germline V gene encodes CDR1 MGHDK and CDR2 SYGVNS. CDR3 length: 14 residues. V was shortened by 4 bases and J by 7 bases, with 14 bases between the two germline ends. CDR3 in amino acids: CASSVTGSRQPQHF. CDR3 in DNA: TGTGCCAGCAGTGTCACAGGGTCCAGGCAGCCCCAGCATTTT. The full variable domain, in which reference TRBV25-1 and TRBJ1-5 provide the parts outside the CDR3, is EADIYQTPRYLVIGTGKKITLECSQTMGHDKMYWYQQDPGMELHLIHYSYGVNSTEKGDLSSESTVSRIRTEHFPLTLESARPSHTSQYLCASSVTGSRQPQHFGDGTRLSIL.

The gene calls are TRBV12-3 or TRBV12-4 and TRBJ2-7, with 8 bases lining up with TRBD1. With 3 bases clipped from V and 4 bases from J, the junction kept 8 bases outside the gene matches. The CDR3 is 15 amino acids. CDR3 in DNA: TGTGCCAGCAGTTTTGACAGGGGTAAGGGATACGAGCAGTACTTC. Its translation is CASSFDRGKGYEQYF.

The chain couples TRBV4-3 to TRBJ2-5, with 8 bases lining up with TRBD2. This CDR3 spans 17 amino acids. Per the germline V gene, CDR1 is LGHNA and CDR2 is YSLEER. V lost 0 bases, J lost 5 bases, and 11 bases stayed unmatched. The CDR3 sequence: CASSQDRLAGIRETQYF. The CDR3 nucleotides read TGCGCCAGCAGCCAAGATCGGCTAGCGGGTATCCGGGAGACCCAGTACTTC.

This clonotype has only a few counts. The chain couples TRBV29-1 to TRBJ1-1; 10 nucleotides line up with TRBD1. This CDR3 is 13 amino acids long. Germline values: CDR1 SQVTM, CDR2 ANQGSEA. V gave up 3 bases and J gave up 5 bases; unmatched junction bases: 3. The CDR3 coding sequence is TGCAGCGTTGACGACAGGGGGCGAACTGAAGCTTTCTTT. It yields the protein CSVDDRGRTEAFF.

This clonotype was observed a few times. V and J are TRBV4-2 and TRBJ2-7; unclear D gene. Germline CDR1 reads LGHNA; CDR2 reads YNFKEQ. The CDR3 has 16 amino acids. V was trimmed by 4 bases and J by 3 bases, leaving 19 bases between them. CDR3 nucleotides: TGTGCCAGCAGCCCAGAGGTTAATCAAGGGTTCTACGAGCAGTACTTC. Amino acid sequence: CASSPEVNQGFYEQYF.

The chain links TRBV28 to TRBJ2-1; tentatively, D is TRBD1 (5 bases). V lost 7 bases to trimming and J lost 3 bases, with 16 bases between them. CDR3 length: 15 amino acids. Germline assignment: CDR1 MDHEN and CDR2 SYDVKM. This chain's CDR3 is CASTSSRAYYNEQFF. The CDR3 nucleotides read TGTGCCAGCACTTCGTCCAGGGCCTACTACAATGAGCAGTTCTTC.

The rearrangement uses TRBV29-1 and TRBJ1-2; a possible D gene is TRBD1 (5 bases). The CDR3 contains 13 residues. CDR1 is SQVTM and CDR2 is ANQGSEA in the germline V gene. Trimming took off 6 bases at V and 7 bases at J, with 18 bases between the two ends. In DNA form, the CDR3 reads TGCAGCGTCATAATTGGCCAGGGAAGTGGCTACACCTTC. Its protein is CSVIIGQGSGYTF.

The rearrangement links TRBV27 to TRBJ1-2; D possibly corresponds to TRBD1 (6 bases). Germline V lookup: CDR1 MNHEY, CDR2 SMNVEV (reference sequence). Trimming removed 6 bases from V and 6 bases from J, with 17 bases in between. The CDR3 has 14 amino acids. This chain's CDR3 is CASSRVEGVDGYTF. DNA of the CDR3: TGTGCCAGCAGCAGAGTGGAGGGGGTGGATGGCTACACCTTC.

In its sample, this clonotype was seen a few times. The chain combines TRBV9 with TRBJ2-1, with D unresolved. The CDR3 extends over 12 amino acids. CDR1 SGDLS and CDR2 YYNGEE come from the germline V gene. Between the trimmed V and J ends, which lost 3 bases and 7 bases, there was a span of 8 bases. The CDR3 DNA follows: TGTGCCAGCAGCGCGAGTGGGAATGAGCAGTTCTTC. Protein product: CASSASGNEQFF.

The genes are TRBV7-8 and TRBJ2-6; D is undetermined. Trimming left V 2 bases short and J 1 base short, with 18 bases between. CDR3 size: 19 residues. Looked up from germline, CDR1 is SGHVS and CDR2 is FQNEAQ. CDR3 protein: CASSLRSRTAVSGANVLTF. The CDR3 nucleotides read TGTGCCAGCAGCTTACGGTCCCGGACGGCCGTATCTGGGGCCAACGTCCTGACTTTC.

The CDR3 loop is CSASHRLAGDQETQYF. CDR3 nucleotide sequence: TGCAGTGCTAGTCACCGACTAGCGGGGGACCAAGAGACCCAGTACTTC. V gene TRBV20-1 combines with J gene TRBJ2-5; 12 nucleotides align to TRBD2. In germline, CDR1 is DFQATT, CDR2 SNEGSKA (reference sequence). CDR3 length: 16 residues. With 3 bases clipped from V and 0 bases from J, the junction kept 5 bases outside the gene matches.

This clonotype occurred once. The chain has TRBV7-9 and TRBJ2-7; no clear D gene. There are 14 residues in the CDR3. Germline CDR1 reads SEHNR; CDR2 reads FQNEAQ (reference sequence). V was shortened by 2 bases and J by 2 bases, with 10 bases between the two germline ends. CDR3: CASSLYPRPYEQYF. CDR3 DNA: TGTGCCAGCAGCTTATATCCCAGACCCTACGAGCAGTACTTC.

This clonotype was found many times. J is TRBJ2-5 and V is TRBV6-2 or TRBV6-3; the match to TRBD1 covers 9 bases. Trimming cost V 8 bases and J 3 bases; bases outside gene matches: 10. The CDR3 totals 15 residues. CDR1 is MNHEY and CDR2 is SVGEGT in the germline V gene. In DNA, the CDR3 is TGTGCCAGCGGGGGAGGGACAGGGCATAAAGAGACCCAGTACTTC. Protein sequence: CASGGGTGHKETQYF.

This clonotype appeared once. The rearrangement links TRBV27 to TRBJ2-5; 7 nucleotides align to TRBD1. Near its end, the DNA agrees better with TRBJ2-7, so the J call may be wrong. The length of the CDR3 is 13 residues. Germline assignment: CDR1 MNHEY and CDR2 SMNVEV (reference sequence). CDR3 in amino acids: CASCPEGAYEQYF. DNA for the CDR3: TGTGCCAGCTGCCCCGAGGGGGCTTACGAGCAGTACTTC.